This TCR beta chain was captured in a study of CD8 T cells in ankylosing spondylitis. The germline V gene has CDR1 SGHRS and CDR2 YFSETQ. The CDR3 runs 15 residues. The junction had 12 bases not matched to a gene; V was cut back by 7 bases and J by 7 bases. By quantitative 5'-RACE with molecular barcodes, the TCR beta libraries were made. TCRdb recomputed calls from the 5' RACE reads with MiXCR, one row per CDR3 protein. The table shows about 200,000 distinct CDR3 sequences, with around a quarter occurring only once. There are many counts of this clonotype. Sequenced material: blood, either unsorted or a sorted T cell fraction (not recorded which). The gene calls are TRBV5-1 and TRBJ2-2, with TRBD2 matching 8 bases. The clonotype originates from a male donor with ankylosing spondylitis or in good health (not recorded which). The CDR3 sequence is CASGEAGARIGELFF. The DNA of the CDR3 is TGCGCCAGCGGGGAAGCGGGAGCCCGAATCGGGGAGCTGTTTTTT.